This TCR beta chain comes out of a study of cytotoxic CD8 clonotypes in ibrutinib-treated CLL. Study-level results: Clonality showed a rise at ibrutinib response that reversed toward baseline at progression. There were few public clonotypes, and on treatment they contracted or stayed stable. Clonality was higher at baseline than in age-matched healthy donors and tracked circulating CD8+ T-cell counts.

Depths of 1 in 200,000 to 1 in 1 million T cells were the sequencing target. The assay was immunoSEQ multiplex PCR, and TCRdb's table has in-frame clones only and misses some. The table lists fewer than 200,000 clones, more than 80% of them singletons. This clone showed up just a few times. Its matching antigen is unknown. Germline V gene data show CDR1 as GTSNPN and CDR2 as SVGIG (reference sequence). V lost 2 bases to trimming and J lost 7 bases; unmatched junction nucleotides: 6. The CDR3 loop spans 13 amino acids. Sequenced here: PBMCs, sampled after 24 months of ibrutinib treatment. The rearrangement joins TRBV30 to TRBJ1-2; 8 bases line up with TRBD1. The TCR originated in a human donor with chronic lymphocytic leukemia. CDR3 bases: TGTGCCTGGAGTCGGACAGGGAGTAGTGGCTACACCTTC. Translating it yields CAWSRTGSSGYTF.